Presented here are 19 T cell receptor beta chains from one specimen sequenced in a study of blood T cell repertoires in COVID-19 (dated by TCRdb to 2018 to 2021). Library generation was performed with the immunoSEQ multiplex PCR assay. In its TCRdb copy, this immuneACCESS table keeps in-frame sequences only and misses some clones. Where compared with another copy, unresolved V genes explain less than half of these, and the others have no known cause. Within this sample are some 250,000 clones, with approximately 91% of them counted one time only. The ten most abundant clones make up about 2.3% of the sample. Specimen: PBMCs or T cells enriched from blood (not recorded which). All receptors derive from a woman aged 40 to 50 with acute COVID-19.

This sequence joins TRBV18 and TRBJ1-4, with a possible D match to TRBD1 (6 bases). The CDR3 sequence is 16 residues long. With 3 bases removed from V and 4 bases from J, the gap between germline ends came to 15 bases. Germline assignment: CDR1 KGHSH and CDR2 LQKENI. The CDR3 is CASSPFLAGDNEKLFF. The DNA of the CDR3 is TGTGCCAGCTCACCTTTTTTGGCAGGGGATAATGAAAAACTGTTTTTT. Full variable domain (outside the CDR3, taken from reference TRBV18 and TRBJ1-4): NAGVMQNPRHLVRRRGQEARLRCSPMKGHSHVYWYRQLPEEGLKFMVYLQKENIIDESGMPKERFSAEFPKEGPSILRIQQVVRGDSAAYFCASSPFLAGDNEKLFFGSGTQLSVL.

The chain employs TRBV15 and TRBJ2-3; a possible D gene is TRBD1 (8 bases). The CDR3 is made up of 14 amino acids. Germline loops: CDR1 LNHNV, CDR2 YYDKDF (reference sequence). Trimming shortened V by 5 bases and J by 3 bases, and 12 bases separated the two germline ends. CDR3 region: CATSPQGGTDTQYF. In nucleotides, the CDR3 is TGTGCCACCAGCCCACAGGGGGGGACAGATACGCAGTATTTT.

The V gene is TRBV12-3 or TRBV12-4, the J gene TRBJ2-7; a weak D match, TRBD1 (5 bases). V lost 3 bases and J lost 6, with 12 bases in between. The CDR3 runs 13 residues. For the CDR3, the DNA is TGTGCCAGCAGTTTTCAGGGCCTTAGCGAGCAGTACTTC. Translation: CASSFQGLSEQYF.

The table lists this clone with a few counts. The rearrangement links TRBV11-2 to TRBJ2-7, with 9 bases fitting TRBD1. V lost 1 base to trimming and J lost 2 bases; unmatched junction nucleotides: 0. The CDR3 has 14 amino acids. Germline values: CDR1 SGHAT, CDR2 FQNNGV. The chain's CDR3 is CASSLGTGAYEQYF. Written as DNA, the CDR3 is TGTGCCAGCAGCTTAGGGACAGGGGCCTACGAGCAGTACTTC.

The gene calls are TRBV4-2 and TRBJ2-7; D call uncertain. With 0 bases removed from V and 3 bases from J, the gap between germline ends came to 3 bases. The CDR3 totals 12 residues. Per the germline V gene, CDR1 is LGHNA and CDR2 is YNFKEQ. DNA for the CDR3: TGTGCCAGCAGCCAAGATCGCTACGAGCAGTACTTC. It encodes CASSQDRYEQYF.

The chain combines TRBV28 with TRBJ2-7; TRBD1 might be the D (6 bases). The CDR3 consists of 15 residues. CDR1 is MDHEN, CDR2 SYDVKM, per germline. Trimming removed 5 bases from V and 2 bases from J, with 16 bases in between. The CDR3 spells CASSPLYNRAYEQYF. Here the CDR3 DNA reads TGTGCCAGCAGTCCCCTCTACAACAGGGCCTACGAGCAGTACTTC. The entire variable domain, with the rest obtained from reference TRBV28 and TRBJ2-7, is as follows: DVKVTQSSRYLVKRTGEKVFLECVQDMDHENMFWYRQDPGLGLRLIYFSYDVKMKEKGDIPEGYSVSREKKERFSLILESASTNQTSMYLCASSPLYNRAYEQYFGPGTRLTVT.

The chain couples TRBV7-2 to TRBJ2-1, with 7 bases matching TRBD1. V dropped 1 base and J dropped 9; count of bases not matched to a gene: 6. This CDR3 is built from 14 residues. Germline CDR1 SGHTA, CDR2 FQGNSA. The CDR3 DNA sequence: TGTGCCAGCAGCTTAGTTACAGGGGTAGCTGAGCAGTTCTTC. It specifies CASSLVTGVAEQFF.

V usage is TRBV28 and J usage is TRBJ1-3; the match to TRBD1 covers 8 bases. The V gene end was trimmed by 6 bases and the J gene end by 3 bases; junction bases not matched to a gene: 4. Germline V gene lookup returns CDR1 MDHEN and CDR2 SYDVKM. The CDR3 has 14 amino acids. In nucleotides, the CDR3 is TGTGCCAGCAGGGCGACAGGGGTTGGAAACACCATATATTTT. Amino acid sequence: CASRATGVGNTIYF.

This clone came up once. This chain links TRBV2 with TRBJ2-3; D gene unclear. The CDR3 runs to 13 residues. The germline V gene has CDR1 SNHLY and CDR2 FYNNEI. Trimming left V 10 bases short and J 0 bases short, with 11 bases between. CDR3 bases: TGTGCCACCCACAGAACTAGCACAGATACGCAGTATTTT. This codes for CATHRTSTDTQYF.

The table lists this clone with a few counts. The V call is TRBV3-1 (or the pseudogene TRBV3-2), the J call TRBJ2-7; a possible D gene is TRBD2 (6 bases). Germline V gene lookup returns CDR1 LGHDT and CDR2 YNNKEL (reference sequence). V was clipped by 6 bases and J by 0 bases, with 15 bases between them. There are 15 residues in the CDR3. The CDR3 sequence is CASRHGGIASYEQYF. CDR3 nucleotides: TGTGCCAGCAGGCACGGGGGTATAGCCTCCTACGAGCAGTACTTC.

The chain recombines TRBV2 with TRBJ1-6; D is unclear. Trimming took 6 bases from V and 5 from J, leaving 8 bases between them. The germline V gene encodes CDR1 SNHLY and CDR2 FYNNEI. This CDR3 has 13 residues. The CDR3 spells CASRETNNSPLHF. As DNA, the CDR3 is TGTGCCAGCAGGGAAACTAATAATTCACCCCTCCACTTT.

This clone appeared once. The gene calls are TRBV6-5 and TRBJ1-1, with D possibly being TRBD1 (6 bases). This CDR3 is 13 amino acids long. Trimming took 6 bases from V and 0 from J, leaving 8 bases between them. The V gene's germline CDR1 is MNHEY and CDR2 SVGAGI. The CDR3, as DNA: TGTGCCAGCAGACGGACAGTGAACACTGAAGCTTTCTTT. This sequence encodes CASRRTVNTEAFF.

The chain employs TRBV28 and TRBJ2-2; D perhaps matches TRBD2 (6 bases). The CDR3 extends over 14 amino acids. The V and J ends lost 5 bases and 1 base respectively, with 8 bases between them. In germline, CDR1 is MDHEN, CDR2 SYDVKM. CDR3 region: CASSRDLNTGELFF. CDR3 bases: TGTGCCAGCAGTAGGGACTTGAACACCGGGGAGCTGTTTTTT.

CDR3 in amino acids: CASSPPSKGDYGYTF. The CDR3 DNA is TGTGCCAGCTCACCCCCTTCCAAGGGGGACTATGGCTACACCTTC. The rearrangement uses TRBV18 and TRBJ1-2; weak D call: TRBD1 (6 bases). CDR1 is KGHSH and CDR2 is LQKENI in the germline V gene. V gave up 3 bases and J gave up 3 bases, with 14 bases separating them. CDR3 length: 15 amino acids.

Here the CDR3 DNA reads TGTGCCAGCAGCGTGGACTCGGTGGACACAGATACGCAGTATTTT. Protein product: CASSVDSVDTDTQYF. J is TRBJ2-3 and V is TRBV9; D perhaps matches TRBD2 (5 bases). V gave up 2 bases and J gave up 2 bases, with 12 bases separating them. The CDR3 runs to 15 residues. Germline V CDR1 and CDR2: SGDLS, YYNGEE.

This sequence joins TRBV3-1 (or the pseudogene TRBV3-2) and TRBJ1-4; D unclear. CDR1 and CDR2 (germline): LGHDT, YNNKEL (reference sequence). CDR3 length equals 16 residues. V shed 1 base and J shed 0 bases, with 9 bases lying between them. The DNA for the CDR3 is TGTGCCAGCAGCCAAGGTTTCACGGCAACTAATGAAAAACTGTTTTTT. It codes for CASSQGFTATNEKLFF.

There are a few counts of this clone. The V and J genes are TRBV6-5 and TRBJ1-5; D perhaps matches TRBD1 (5 bases). The germline V gene has CDR1 MNHEY and CDR2 SVGAGI. This CDR3 comprises 14 residues. Trimming took 8 bases from V and 2 from J, leaving 13 bases between them. CDR3 amino acids: CASRKGQGNQPQHF. The CDR3 DNA is TGTGCCAGCCGGAAGGGGCAAGGCAATCAGCCCCAGCATTTT.

Here the CDR3 DNA reads TGTGCCAGCAGTTTAGAGGGAGAGGTCTACAATGAGCAGTTCTTC. Translating gives CASSLEGEVYNEQFF. The gene calls are TRBV27 and TRBJ2-1, with a weak D call TRBD2 (5 bases). The germline V and J ends were trimmed by 2 bases and 3 bases, with 11 bases remaining between them. Germline lookup yields CDR1 MNHEY and CDR2 SMNVEV (reference sequence). This CDR3 has 15 amino acids.

The chain couples TRBV19 to TRBJ2-2; 7 bases match TRBD1. Germline CDR1 reads LNHDA; CDR2 reads SQIVND (reference sequence). The CDR3 is made up of 17 amino acids. V lost 2 bases and J lost 0; bases outside the gene matches: 6. The CDR3 DNA reads TGTGCCAGTAGTATATCAGGTCAGGGGGCGAACACCGGGGAGCTGTTTTTT. It codes for CASSISGQGANTGELFF.